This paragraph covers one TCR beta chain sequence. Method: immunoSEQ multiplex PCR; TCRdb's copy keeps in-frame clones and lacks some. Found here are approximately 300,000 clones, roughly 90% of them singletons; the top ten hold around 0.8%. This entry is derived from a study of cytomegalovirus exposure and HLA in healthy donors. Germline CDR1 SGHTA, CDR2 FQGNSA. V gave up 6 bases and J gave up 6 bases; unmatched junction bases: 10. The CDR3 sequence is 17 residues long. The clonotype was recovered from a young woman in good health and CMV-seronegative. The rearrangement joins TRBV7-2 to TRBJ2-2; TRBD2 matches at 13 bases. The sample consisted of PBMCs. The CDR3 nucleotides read TGTGCCAGCAGTCCTACTAGCGGGAGGGCCGAGGCCGGGGAGCTGTTTTTT. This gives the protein CASSPTSGRAEAGELFF.